The 25 T cell receptor beta chains given below trace back to one sample, sequenced in a study of low-dose radiotherapy and immunotherapy resistance in tumors. Time point indicated: after trial treatment. Stated treatment: LDRT plus nivolumab, ipilimumab, low-dose cyclophosphamide and aspirin (RACIN trial). Alpha and beta chains were covered, as first-strand cDNA relied on TRAV- and TRBV-specific primers. An approximately 19-cycle PCR with a constant-region primer and V-primer adapter amplified TCRs. A single record per CDR3 protein comes from TCRdb applying MiXCR to the reads. Here the sample spans tens of thousands of distinct CDR3 sequences, 17% being singletons. This specimen consisted of PBMCs, obtained after low-dose radiotherapy plus immunotherapy. The source of these receptors is a male donor with prostate cancer.

This clonotype was detected ten times or more. This chain uses TRBV19 with TRBJ2-7; 7 bases agree with TRBD2. This CDR3 is 13 amino acids long. Germline V gene sequence: CDR1 LNHDA, CDR2 SQIVND (reference sequence). The junction had 9 bases not matched to a gene; V was cut back by 10 bases and J by 3 bases. CDR3 loop: CATRPPGGYEQYF. CDR3 DNA sequence: TGTGCCACCCGCCCCCCGGGGGGCTACGAGCAGTACTTC.

The chain combines TRBV18 with TRBJ2-1; 8 bases line up with TRBD2. Germline assignment: CDR1 KGHSH and CDR2 LQKENI. V dropped 5 bases and J dropped 10; count of bases not matched to a gene: 10. This CDR3 is 14 amino acids long. The CDR3, as DNA: TGTGCCAGCTCAGACCCAGCGGGAGATAGAGAGCAGTTCTTC. This codes for CASSDPAGDREQFF.

This clonotype has at least ten counts. The chain has TRBV12-3 or TRBV12-4 and TRBJ1-3; D perhaps matches TRBD1 (5 bases). This CDR3 spans 14 amino acids. V was shortened by 5 bases and J by 4 bases, with 12 bases between the two germline ends. In DNA, the CDR3 is TGTGCCAGCAGTGACACGGGACCGGGAAACACCATATATTTT. Its protein is CASSDTGPGNTIYF.

Many counts were recorded for this clonotype. The chain carries TRBV11-1 and TRBJ1-3; D unresolved. The CDR3 length is 17 residues. Germline-derived CDR1 and CDR2 are SGHAT and FQDESV (reference sequence). V gave up 1 base and J gave up 2 bases, with 15 bases separating them. CDR3: CASSLEPFGGAGNTIYF. The CDR3 coding sequence is TGTGCCAGCAGCTTAGAACCCTTCGGCGGAGCTGGAAACACCATATATTTT.

This clonotype has a count of ten or more. The rearrangement joins TRBV29-1 to TRBJ2-1, with D tentatively TRBD2 (5 bases). The V end was cut by 4 bases, the J end by 4 bases, with 14 bases between. CDR1 and CDR2 (germline): SQVTM, ANQGSEA. The CDR3 is 14 amino acids. The CDR3 bases are TGCAGCGTTGCTGTCCTAGCAGTTTACAATGAGCAGTTCTTC. Its protein product is CSVAVLAVYNEQFF.

This clonotype showed up many times. The chain carries TRBV28 and TRBJ1-2, with D possibly being TRBD1 (6 bases). CDR1 and CDR2 (germline): MDHEN, SYDVKM. This CDR3 region has 13 residues. V was pared by 6 bases and J by 4 bases, with 12 bases between. The chain's CDR3 is CASSVQGLYGYTF. CDR3 DNA sequence: TGTGCCAGCAGCGTACAGGGACTCTATGGCTACACCTTC.

This clonotype was observed at least ten times. The CDR3 spells CSVDLGRAGGEQFF. The CDR3 nucleotides read TGCAGCGTTGACCTAGGGCGAGCCGGGGGTGAGCAGTTCTTC. This chain joins TRBV29-1 and TRBJ2-1, with D possibly matching TRBD2 (6 bases). The CDR3 runs to 14 residues. Germline CDR1 reads SQVTM; CDR2 reads ANQGSEA. The V gene lost 3 bases and the J gene lost 9 bases, with 18 bases spanning the gap.

This clonotype was detected a few times. The chain joins TRBV7-2 to TRBJ1-6, with 8 bases lining up with TRBD1. This CDR3 has 15 residues. CDR1 and CDR2 from the germline V gene are SGHTA and FQGNSA. Losses at the gene ends were 1 base for V and 7 bases for J; bases not matched to a gene: 3. CDR3 residues: CASSLDRGENSPLHF. DNA of the CDR3: TGTGCCAGCAGCTTAGACAGGGGGGAAAATTCACCCCTCCACTTT.

This clonotype has a count of ten or more. The V gene is TRBV12-3 or TRBV12-4, the J gene TRBJ2-1; 9 nucleotides match TRBD2. V lost 4 bases and J lost 12; bases outside the gene matches: 4. The CDR3 runs 12 residues. The CDR3 nucleotides read TGTGCCAGCAGTTCTCCTAGCGGGATGCAGTTCTTC. Translated, it gives CASSSPSGMQFF.

This clonotype has at least ten counts. The rearrangement uses TRBV30 and TRBJ2-1, with D perhaps matching TRBD1 (5 bases). The CDR3 is 13 residues long. V was clipped by 0 bases and J by 10 bases, with 13 bases between them. Germline CDR1 and CDR2: GTSNPN and SVGIG (reference sequence). The CDR3 coding sequence is TGTGCCTGGAGTGTTAGGGGCGCCGAGGAGCAGTTCTTC. This gives the protein CAWSVRGAEEQFF.

This clonotype was recorded many times. The CDR3 DNA reads as TGTGCCAGCAGCCTCACAGGGCCTCCTCACCAAGAGACCCAGTACTTC. This codes for CASSLTGPPHQETQYF. This sequence joins TRBV5-5 and TRBJ2-5, with TRBD1 as a possible D gene (6 bases). The CDR3 runs to 16 residues. CDR1 SGHKS and CDR2 YYEKEE come from the germline V gene (reference sequence). Trimming removed 4 bases from V and 0 bases from J, with 16 bases in between.

This clonotype was seen at least ten times. The chain employs TRBV3-1 and TRBJ2-1; TRBD2 aligns across 9 bases. Germline V gene data show CDR1 as LGHDT and CDR2 as YNNKEL (reference sequence). The CDR3 sequence is 15 residues long. J was trimmed by 7 bases and V by 0 bases; bases with no gene match: 4. The CDR3 spells CASSQDASGKNEQFF. The CDR3, as DNA: TGTGCCAGCAGCCAAGATGCTAGCGGGAAAAATGAGCAGTTCTTC.

This clonotype was counted at least ten times. V usage is TRBV7-6 and J usage is TRBJ2-2; no firm D call. Germline values: CDR1 SGHVS, CDR2 FNYEAQ. The CDR3 extends over 16 amino acids. Trimming took off 4 bases at V and 1 base at J, with 13 bases between the two ends. This CDR3 reads CASSSPLRLNTGELFF. CDR3 in DNA: TGTGCCAGCAGCTCCCCCCTACGGCTGAACACCGGGGAGCTGTTTTTT.

In this sample, this clonotype turned up many times. This rearrangement joins TRBV19 to TRBJ2-2, with D perhaps TRBD1 or TRBD2 (5 bases each). V gave up 0 bases and J gave up 6 bases, with 8 bases separating them. The CDR3 consists of 14 residues. Germline V gives CDR1 LNHDA, CDR2 SQIVND (reference sequence). The chain's CDR3 is CASSIDGDAGELFF. The CDR3 DNA is TGTGCCAGTAGTATAGACGGGGACGCCGGGGAGCTGTTTTTT.

This clonotype was observed at least ten times. This sequence joins TRBV27 and TRBJ2-1; no reliable D call. Germline CDR1 and CDR2: MNHEY and SMNVEV (reference sequence). The CDR3 runs 14 residues. Deletions cut 3 bases from V and 0 bases from J, with 6 bases between. The CDR3 DNA follows: TGTGCCAGCAGTTTTCCCGGCTCCTACAATGAGCAGTTCTTC. Translation: CASSFPGSYNEQFF.

In its sample, this clonotype was seen many times. In nucleotides, the CDR3 is TGTGCCAGCAGCCCGGGACAGGGAAACACCATATATTTT. Translation gives CASSPGQGNTIYF. The J gene is TRBJ1-3, the V gene TRBV7-3; 7 bases agree with TRBD1. The CDR3 consists of 13 residues. The V gene end was trimmed by 5 bases and the J gene end by 4 bases; junction bases not matched to a gene: 2. Germline V gives CDR1 SGHTA, CDR2 FQGTGA.

This clonotype appeared many times. V is TRBV29-1 and J is TRBJ1-5; no definite D call. Trimming took off 5 bases at V and 2 bases at J, with 13 bases between the two ends. Germline V lookup: CDR1 SQVTM, CDR2 ANQGSEA. There are 14 residues in the CDR3. The CDR3 is CSVLTGSGNQPQHF. CDR3 sequence (DNA): TGCAGCGTTCTTACGGGAAGTGGCAATCAGCCCCAGCATTTT.

This clonotype was detected ten times or more. The CDR3 loop is CASSQVNLPLHF. The CDR3 DNA reads TGCGCCAGCAGCCAAGTAAATCTCCCCCTCCACTTT. The genes are TRBV4-1 and TRBJ1-6, with unresolved D. Per germline, CDR1 MGHRA and CDR2 YSYEKL. The V end lost 1 base, the J end lost 13 bases, and 8 bases lay between the germline ends. The length of the CDR3 is 12 residues.

The V and J genes are TRBV7-2 and TRBJ2-7; D is ambiguous. The CDR3 spans 15 residues. Deletions cut 2 bases from V and 0 bases from J, with 11 bases between. In germline, CDR1 is SGHTA, CDR2 FQGNSA. The CDR3, as DNA: TGTGCCAGCAGCTTAACGATAAGCGCCTCCTACGAGCAGTACTTC. As protein: CASSLTISASYEQYF.

At least ten counts were recorded for this clonotype. V gene TRBV29-1 combines with J gene TRBJ2-1, with 8 bases identical to TRBD2. The V segment lost 7 bases and the J segment 8 bases; nucleotides outside the gene matches: 13. This CDR3 spans 14 amino acids. The germline CDR1 and CDR2 sequences are SQVTM and ANQGSEA. The CDR3 bases are TGCAGCGGGACGGGTAGCGGGAATGTACATGAGCAGTTCTTC. This encodes CSGTGSGNVHEQFF.

At least ten counts were recorded for this clonotype. The chain carries TRBV24-1 and TRBJ2-3, with D maybe TRBD2 (6 bases). Trimming removed 3 bases from V and 2 bases from J, with 14 bases in between. The CDR3 is 16 residues long. Germline V gene lookup returns CDR1 KGHDR and CDR2 SFDVKD. DNA of the CDR3: TGTGCCACCAGTGATGGAGGGCAGGACCTCACAGATACGCAGTATTTT. Protein: CATSDGGQDLTDTQYF.

The sample holds many counts of this clonotype. The V call is TRBV5-1, the J call TRBJ2-7; D unclear. Germline V CDR1 and CDR2: SGHRS, YFSETQ. CDR3 size: 14 residues. The ends were cut back, 4 bases at V and 0 bases at J, with 11 bases in the middle. CDR3 bases: TGCGCCAGCAGCCAGACTCCTAACTCCTACGAGCAGTACTTC. It yields the protein CASSQTPNSYEQYF.

Ten or more counts support this clonotype. The chain recombines TRBV5-1 with TRBJ2-5; no reliable D call. Between the trimmed V and J ends, which lost 2 bases and 1 base, there was a span of 12 bases. Germline V gives CDR1 SGHRS, CDR2 YFSETQ. The CDR3 covers 15 residues. The CDR3 DNA sequence: TGCGCCAGCAGCTTCGAACGACGGACCCAAGAGACCCAGTACTTC. Translation: CASSFERRTQETQYF.

The sample holds many counts of this clonotype. The CDR3, as DNA: TGTGCCAGCAGCTTAGCAGTGCTAGCGGGCCCCAAAAACATTCAGTACTTC. This translates into CASSLAVLAGPKNIQYF. The chain combines TRBV7-2 with TRBJ2-4, with 8 bases that match TRBD2. The CDR3 extends over 17 amino acids. The J segment lost 2 bases and the V segment lost 0 bases, leaving 6 bases of the junction unmatched. Per the germline V gene, CDR1 is SGHTA and CDR2 is FQGNSA.

This clonotype has a count of ten or more. The rearrangement uses TRBV4-2 and TRBJ2-2; D gene uncertain. Germline CDR1 is LGHNA and CDR2 is YNFKEQ. Trimming pared 5 bases from V and 4 bases from J, leaving 11 bases between. This CDR3 is 14 amino acids long. This CDR3 reads CASSIDGLTGELFF. CDR3 nucleotide sequence: TGTGCCAGCAGCATCGACGGGCTCACCGGGGAGCTGTTTTTT.